This T cell receptor (beta chain) was sequenced in a study of T-cell reconstitution after alpha-beta-depleted transplantation in children (dated by TCRdb to the mid-2010s). As for the study more broadly: Using TCR repertoire profiling, the study followed T-cell immune reconstitution in a quantitative way in children after TCRalphabeta/CD19-depleted allogeneic hematopoietic cell transplantation. Overall study outcomes, separate from this receptor: The frequencies of hyperexpanded clones fell over the following months, and after one year, T-cell counts and TCRbeta diversity were mostly attributed to newly produced T cells. The apparently early recovery of alphabetaT-cell counts about two months after transplant reportedly depended on only several hundred rapidly expanded clones that came from non-depleted graft cells. The high TCRbeta diversity at day 60 in some patients was ascribed to recipient T cells and intrathymic progenitors that had survived conditioning.

Libraries were constructed by PCR. Instrument used: Illumina HiSeq 2500. TCR library preparation used molecular barcoding, with unique molecular identifiers applied to normalize quantification of the TCRbeta repertoire. Using fastp at Q25 and MiXCR, TCRdb reprocessed the public reads and kept productive beta chains. Entries are consolidated by CDR3 protein sequence, retaining the most common genes and DNA. For this sample the table gives some 70,000 distinct CDR3 sequences, of which approximately 5% were detected only once. The ten largest clones take up 18% of the sample. The CDR3 numbers 15 residues from cysteine through phenylalanine. Only the CDR3 portion is preserved as DNA: 45 bases, with reading frame beginning at the first base. The germline V gene gives CDR1 as SGHTA and CDR2 as FQGTGA. Between the V and J ends, shortened by 1 base and 4 bases respectively, the junction contains 12 bases. In light of the paper, this sample's treatment or condition label describes: allogeneic hematopoietic cell transplantation with graft depleted of TCRalphabeta T cells and CD19 B cells. Transplant recipients were children who received TCRalphabeta/CD19-depleted allogeneic hematopoietic cell grafts.

This clonotype was counted at least ten times. It lacks a known antigen. It has no much larger one-base neighbor in the sample; base qualities were not kept. The source of this sequence is a boy in the first two years of life who had a stem cell transplant for acute myeloid leukemia, so the T cells may come from the graft donor. The chain couples TRBV7-3 to TRBJ2-3; the D gene assignment is ambiguous. The sample here was PBMCs, mostly from graft donor cells, taken 180 days after TCRalphabeta/CD19-depleted stem cell transplant. The CDR3 is CASSLIPAGSDTQYF. The nucleotide sequence is given as TGTGCCAGCAGCTTAATCCCGGCAGGCTCAGATACGCAGTATTTT.